Below, 18 T cell receptor beta chains from the same sample are listed, as sequenced in a study of T cells in tumors after PD-1 blockade. The protocol was immunoSEQ multiplex PCR, while the TCRdb copy is restricted to in-frame clones and leaves out a portion. The sample has 45,000 to 60,000 clones, approximately 84% seen once. Sequenced material: PBMCs, taken before anti-PD-1 treatment. These receptors originate from a human donor with basal cell carcinoma.

A single count supports this clone. This chain uses TRBV5-1 with TRBJ1-1; 9 bases line up with TRBD1. The J segment lost 7 bases and the V segment lost 2 bases, leaving 6 bases of the junction unmatched. The germline CDR1 and CDR2 sequences are SGHRS and YFSETQ. The CDR3 runs 14 residues. The CDR3 nucleotides read TGCGCCAGCAGCTTTGGGACAGGGAGGGTTGAAGCTTTCTTT. It codes for CASSFGTGRVEAFF.

The sample holds a few counts of this clone. The chain employs TRBV7-6 and TRBJ2-3; 7 bases are a match to TRBD2. Germline CDR1 is SGHVS and CDR2 is FNYEAQ. Trimming removed 1 base from V and 1 base from J; junction bases left unmatched: 2. This CDR3 has 15 amino acids. The CDR3 DNA is TGTGCCAGCAGCTTAGTTGGGGGGGGCACAGATACGCAGTATTTT. Translation gives CASSLVGGGTDTQYF.

CDR3 residues: CASSGNSGTATNEKLFF. CDR3 nucleotide sequence: TGTGCCAGCAGTGGAAATTCAGGGACTGCAACTAATGAAAAACTGTTTTTT. The chain uses TRBV2 and TRBJ1-4; a possible D gene is TRBD1 (5 bases). This CDR3 has 17 residues. CDR1 is SNHLY and CDR2 is FYNNEI in the germline V gene. Trimming left V 4 bases short and J 0 bases short, with 15 bases between. The variable domain in full, completed from reference TRBV2 and TRBJ1-4, reads EPEVTQTPSHQVTQMGQEVILRCVPISNHLYFYWYRQILGQKVEFLVSFYNNEISEKSEIFDDQFSVERPDGSNFTLKIRSTKLEDSAMYFCASSGNSGTATNEKLFFGSGTQLSVL.

The V and J genes are TRBV18 and TRBJ2-5; D possibly matches TRBD1 or TRBD2 (5 bases each). Germline CDR1 and CDR2: KGHSH and LQKENI. V was trimmed by 2 bases and J by 4 bases, leaving 11 bases between them. The CDR3 is made up of 14 amino acids. CDR3 region: CASSPGAGGETQYF. Here the CDR3 DNA reads TGTGCCAGCTCACCAGGGGCTGGGGGAGAGACCCAGTACTTC.

This chain joins TRBV7-2 and TRBJ2-2; 8 positions match TRBD1. The germline V gene encodes CDR1 SGHTA and CDR2 FQGNSA. There are 15 residues in the CDR3. With 1 base clipped from V and 7 bases from J, the junction kept 5 bases outside the gene matches. The CDR3 nucleotides read TGTGCCAGCAGCTTAGACAGGGGGGTCATCGGGGAGCTGTTTTTT. Translation: CASSLDRGVIGELFF.

The chain couples TRBV19 to TRBJ1-2; 7 nucleotides align to TRBD1. J lost 7 bases, V lost 0 bases, and 8 bases had no gene match. Germline V gives CDR1 LNHDA, CDR2 SQIVND (reference sequence). This CDR3 contains 15 residues. The CDR3: CASSIEAGGDGGYTF. CDR3 bases: TGTGCCAGTAGTATAGAGGCAGGGGGAGATGGTGGCTACACCTTC.

The rearrangement joins TRBV27 to TRBJ2-5; 11 positions match TRBD1. With 8 bases clipped from V and 5 bases from J, the junction kept 1 base outside the gene matches. Germline values: CDR1 MNHEY, CDR2 SMNVEV (reference sequence). The CDR3 length is 12 residues. CDR3 sequence: CASGTGGETQYF. The DNA for the CDR3 is TGTGCCAGCGGGACAGGGGGGGAGACCCAGTACTTC.

This clone was found a few times. The chain is built from TRBV7-9 and TRBJ2-1; 9 positions match TRBD1. CDR1 and CDR2 (germline): SEHNR, FQNEAQ (reference sequence). The CDR3 is 17 residues long. The ends lost 5 bases at V and 4 bases at J; junction bases unmatched: 12. CDR3 sequence (DNA): TGTGCCAGCAGCCCTCCTTTCCGGGACAGGGTATACAATGAGCAGTTCTTC. Its protein product is CASSPPFRDRVYNEQFF.

As DNA, the CDR3 is TGTGCCAGCAGCTTAGGGGGTTTTAGCACAGATACGCAGTATTTT. Its translation is CASSLGGFSTDTQYF. The chain uses TRBV7-2 and TRBJ2-3, with D uncertain. From germline, CDR1 is SGHTA and CDR2 FQGNSA. V was trimmed by 1 base and J by 0 bases, leaving 8 bases between them. CDR3 length: 15 residues.

The table lists this clone with a few counts. The J gene is TRBJ1-4, the V gene TRBV21-1. TRBV21-1 corresponds to a pseudogene. This CDR3 contains 13 residues. Written as DNA, the CDR3 is TGTGCCATCTCACTCAGAACTAATGAAAAACTGTTTTTT. Amino acids: CAISLRTNEKLFF.

The chain has TRBV29-1 and TRBJ2-5; D unresolved. With 7 bases removed from V and 1 base from J, the gap between germline ends came to 19 bases. The germline gives CDR1 SQVTM, CDR2 ANQGSEA. This CDR3 spans 15 amino acids. The CDR3, as DNA: TGCAGCGCTCCCCTCGACGGACGGTCCCAAGAGACCCAGTACTTC. The encoded protein is CSAPLDGRSQETQYF.

V is TRBV21-1 and J is TRBJ1-4; TRBD1 is the table's D call, not checked against the DNA. TRBV21-1 is described as a pseudogene. The CDR3 runs to 16 residues. The CDR3 nucleotides read TGTGCCAGCAGCAATCACCCAGGCCTCGGATGTGAAAAACTGTTTTTT. Residues: CASSNHPGLGCEKLFF.

The V and J genes are TRBV30 and TRBJ2-7; maybe TRBD1 (5 bases). Germline loops: CDR1 GTSNPN, CDR2 SVGIG (reference sequence). This CDR3 has 12 residues. V was cut by 0 bases and J by 6 bases, with 9 bases left in between. DNA of the CDR3: TGTGCCTGGAGTGTAGATAGGGGCGAGCAGTACTTC. Residues: CAWSVDRGEQYF.

J is TRBJ1-5 and V is TRBV24-1; D gene unclear. Trimming removed 5 bases at V and 0 bases at J, with 7 bases between. The CDR3 runs to 14 residues. The germline CDR1 and CDR2 sequences are KGHDR and SFDVKD. The CDR3 region has the DNA TGTGCCACCAGTGGGGGATATAGCAATCAGCCCCAGCATTTT. As protein: CATSGGYSNQPQHF.

This clone was seen a few times. The chain employs TRBV9 and TRBJ2-3, with D hard to call. Per the germline V gene, CDR1 is SGDLS and CDR2 is YYNGEE. The CDR3 sequence is 15 residues long. With 0 bases removed from V and 5 bases from J, the gap between germline ends came to 13 bases. This chain's CDR3 is CASSVGSLVGDTQYF. The DNA for the CDR3 is TGTGCCAGCAGCGTAGGTTCGCTAGTTGGAGATACGCAGTATTTT. The whole variable domain, remainder taken from reference TRBV9 and TRBJ2-3, is DSGVTQTPKHLITATGQRVTLRCSPRSGDLSVYWYQQSLDQGLQFLIQYYNGEERAKGNILERFSAQQFPDLHSELNLSSLELGDSALYFCASSVGSLVGDTQYFGPGTRLTVL.

The chain recombines TRBV6-4 with TRBJ2-6; D gene unclear. The CDR3 extends over 15 amino acids. CDR1 is MRHNA, CDR2 SNTAGT, per germline. Trimming removed 0 bases at V and 0 bases at J, with 3 bases between. CDR3 in DNA: TGTGCCAGCAGTGACTCCGGCTCTGGGGCCAACGTCCTGACTTTC. Its translation: CASSDSGSGANVLTF.

The V call is TRBV5-1, the J call TRBJ2-3, with 10 bases that match TRBD1. The CDR3 is made up of 15 amino acids. CDR1 and CDR2 (germline): SGHRS, YFSETQ. Losses at the gene ends were 4 bases for V and 2 bases for J; bases not matched to a gene: 4. CDR3 coding DNA: TGCGCCAGCAGCCCGGACAGGGGGTACACAGATACGCAGTATTTT. It codes for CASSPDRGYTDTQYF.

This clone has more than one count but fewer than ten. CDR3 in DNA: TGCAGCGTTGTTCAGGGGGCGGATGAAAAACTGTTTTTT. This sequence encodes CSVVQGADEKLFF. The chain links TRBV29-1 to TRBJ1-4, with 8 bases identical to TRBD1. In germline, CDR1 is SQVTM, CDR2 ANQGSEA. This CDR3 contains 13 residues. The V gene end was trimmed by 4 bases and the J gene end by 6 bases; junction bases not matched to a gene: 4.